The 8 T cell receptor beta chains in this list originate from one sample, sequenced in a study of cytomegalovirus exposure and HLA in healthy donors. Primers: 60 Vbeta forward and 13 Jbeta reverse. Some clones are missing from TCRdb's copy, which holds only in-frame ones; the method was immunoSEQ multiplex PCR. The sample holds approximately 200,000 clones, more than 65% seen once. The sequencing sample was made of PBMCs. These TCRs come from a young woman in good health and CMV-seropositive.

The rearrangement uses TRBV28 and TRBJ1-1; D may be TRBD1 (5 bases). Trimming stripped 2 bases from V and 3 bases from J, with 16 bases between. Germline loops: CDR1 MDHEN, CDR2 SYDVKM. The CDR3 is made up of 16 amino acids. This chain's CDR3 is CASSLKGPRVDTEAFF. The CDR3, as DNA: TGTGCCAGCAGTTTAAAGGGGCCAAGGGTGGACACTGAAGCTTTCTTT.

The chain is built from TRBV5-6 and TRBJ1-2; the D gene is possibly TRBD1 (6 bases). The CDR3 is 12 amino acids. V was shortened by 3 bases and J by 5 bases, with 8 bases between the two germline ends. CDR1 and CDR2 from the germline V gene are SGHDT and YYEEEE. The CDR3 region has the DNA TGTGCCAGCAGCTCTACAGGGTATGGCTACACCTTC. It yields the protein CASSSTGYGYTF.

V and J are TRBV6-1 and TRBJ2-7, with 9 positions matching TRBD1. CDR1 and CDR2 from the germline V gene are MNHNS and SASEGT. J lost 3 bases, V lost 1 base, and 7 bases had no gene match. The CDR3 loop spans 16 amino acids. The CDR3 region has the DNA TGTGCCAGCAGTGAAGAGGACAGGGGCCTATACTACGAGCAGTACTTC. Amino acid sequence: CASSEEDRGLYYEQYF.

This chain's CDR3 is CASSLVGLAANEKLFF. DNA of the CDR3: TGTGCCAGCAGCTTAGTAGGCCTCGCGGCTAATGAAAAACTGTTTTTT. The chain is built from TRBV7-8 and TRBJ1-4; D is unresolved. The germline V and J ends were trimmed by 1 base and 3 bases, with 12 bases remaining between them. Germline V CDR1 and CDR2: SGHVS, FQNEAQ. The CDR3 runs 16 residues.

In this sample, this clone turned up once. This chain connects TRBV5-1 to TRBJ2-3; 11 bases agree with TRBD1. Trimming took 3 bases from V and 6 from J; bases not matched to a gene: 6. Germline V lookup: CDR1 SGHRS, CDR2 YFSETQ. The CDR3 consists of 15 residues. The CDR3 nucleotides read TGCGCCAGCAGCTCTAGGACAGGGGGCTTGGATACGCAGTATTTT. Encoded protein: CASSSRTGGLDTQYF.

The chain uses TRBV27 and TRBJ2-3; 11 bases are a match to TRBD2. After removal of 3 bases from V and 0 bases from J, the junction contained 14 bases not matched to a gene. This CDR3 has 20 residues. In germline, CDR1 is MNHEY, CDR2 SMNVEV (reference sequence). This CDR3 reads CASSFQPRSGRAPSTDTQYF. For the CDR3, the DNA is TGTGCCAGCAGTTTCCAGCCCCGTAGCGGGAGGGCCCCTAGCACAGATACGCAGTATTTT.

The rearrangement joins TRBV4-1 to TRBJ2-7; TRBD1 matches 7 bases. This CDR3 contains 15 residues. The junction had 6 bases not matched to a gene; V was cut back by 1 base and J by 3 bases. From germline, CDR1 is MGHRA and CDR2 YSYEKL. The chain's CDR3 is CASSQVGDRSYEQYF. The CDR3 DNA follows: TGCGCCAGCAGCCAAGTGGGGGACAGAAGCTACGAGCAGTACTTC.

The CDR3 loop reads CASRRAPEAFF. The CDR3 DNA sequence: TGTGCCAGCAGGCGGGCCCCTGAAGCTTTCTTT. The J gene is TRBJ1-1, the V gene TRBV5-8; D is uncertain. The CDR3 consists of 11 residues. Trimming removed 5 bases from V and 6 bases from J, with 8 bases in between. Germline CDR1 is SGHTS and CDR2 is YDEGEE. The variable domain in full, with the rest retrieved from reference TRBV5-8 and TRBJ1-1, is EAGVTQSPTHLIKTRGQQATLRCSPISGHTSVYWYQQALGLGLQFLLWYDEGEERNRGNFPPRFSGRQFPNYSSELNVNALELEDSALYLCASRRAPEAFFGQGTRLTVV.